This passage covers 4 T cell receptor beta chains from one sample sequenced in a study of T cells in Graves' hyperthyroidism and ophthalmopathy. Amplified TCR beta CDR3 regions came from RNA transcripts. First-round RT-PCR with HTBI primers amplified the TCR CDR3 region. MiXCR was run by TCRdb on the multiplex PCR reads, yielding one entry per CDR3 protein. The sample has 560,000 or so distinct CDR3 sequences, about 45% seen once. Sequenced sample: peripheral blood or thyroid tissue (not recorded which). The receptor source for this set is a woman aged 18-35 years with Graves' hyperthyroidism.

CDR3 bases: TGTGCCAGCCAAGATTCAGAGGCCTACGAGCAGTACTTC. Translating gives CASQDSEAYEQYF. V and J are TRBV2 and TRBJ2-7, with no clear D. The CDR3 runs to 13 residues. Trimming left V 8 bases short and J 2 bases short, with 13 bases between. CDR1 is SNHLY, CDR2 FYNNEI, per germline.

With regard to this clonotype: The junction differs from germline at one of its ends, possibly a read error. This chain connects TRBV6-1 to TRBJ1-4, with 7 positions matching TRBD1. Germline-derived CDR1 and CDR2 are MNHNS and SASEGT. This CDR3 contains 14 residues. In nucleotides, the CDR3 is TGTGCCATCAGTTCCGGGACAGTTAATGAAAAACTGTTTTTT. Amino acid sequence: CAISSGTVNEKLFF.

The chain links TRBV15 to TRBJ1-5; the match to TRBD1 covers 7 bases. Losses at the gene ends were 1 base for V and 6 bases for J; bases not matched to a gene: 12. Per the germline V gene, CDR1 is LNHNV and CDR2 is YYDKDF (reference sequence). The CDR3 length is 17 residues. This CDR3 reads CATSRGLRDRVGQPQHF. The CDR3 nucleotides read TGTGCCACCAGCAGAGGACTCAGAGACAGGGTAGGTCAGCCCCAGCATTTT.

This clonotype was detected only once. J is TRBJ1-4 and V is TRBV24-1, with 7 bases that match TRBD1. The V gene end was trimmed by 5 bases and the J gene end by 7 bases; junction bases not matched to a gene: 24. The CDR3 has 20 amino acids. Germline V gene lookup returns CDR1 KGHDR and CDR2 SFDVKD. The CDR3 coding sequence is TGTGCCACCAGTGGCACCCCTGGAAGCCGTCAAGGGGGCACCGGTGAAAAACTGTTTTTT. This gives the protein CATSGTPGSRQGGTGEKLFF.